This T cell receptor beta chain was identified during a study of cytomegalovirus exposure and HLA in healthy donors. Overall study context: T cells numbering approximately 170 million yielded 100 million to 120 million unique TCR beta sequences in an earlier analysis. Roughly 80 million unique TCRs from HLA-typed donors made up an early data release. Whole-study findings and limits: A later analysis associated some 16,000 TCR beta sequences with HLA alleles at a 0.05 false discovery rate. In a later analysis, HLA-C alleles had the fewest associated TCRs, DRB1 alleles the most.

PCR amplification relied on 60 Vbeta primers (plus 13 Jbeta primers). Method: immunoSEQ multiplex PCR; TCRdb's copy keeps in-frame clones and lacks some. Of 90,000 to 110,000 clones listed, roughly 76% are singletons. Regarding this clone: Its antigen is undetermined. Relative to the germline gene, one junction end is altered; a read error may explain this. The sample carries other DNA sequences with the same CDR3.

CDR3 size: 16 residues. Germline CDR1 reads MNHNY; CDR2 reads SVGAGI (reference sequence). The receptor comes from a woman between 45 and 65 years old in good health and CMV-seropositive. The J gene is TRBJ1-1, the V gene TRBV6-6, with 9 bases fitting TRBD1. The specimen was PBMCs. CDR3 amino acids: CASSSNSGTGKTEAFF. CDR3 DNA: TGTGCTAGCAGTTCCAACTCCGGGACAGGGAAGACTGAAGCTTTCTTT.